This T cell receptor (beta chain) was sequenced for a study of blood T cells in healthy people across ages. Study-level results: It was the long-lived donors that had more naive CD4+ cells and higher diversity than aged donors. Age showed a roughly linear inverse relationship with TCR beta diversity per million T cells.

No fewer than 6 micrograms of total RNA were isolated from every sample. This CDR3 comprises 13 residues. Germline assignment: CDR1 LNHNV and CDR2 YYDKDF (reference sequence). A second about 7 to 11 cycle PCR used barcoded and J-beta primers. Carrying 12 random nucleotides, a template-switch adaptor labeled each individual cDNA molecule. TCRdb reprocessed the 5' RACE reads with MiXCR, giving one entry per CDR3 protein. The sample records some 1.5 million distinct CDR3 sequences, around 40% being singletons. This clonotype was observed once. No antigen is known for it. The germline gene is not matched at one end of the junction; a read error may be the cause.

The source of this sequence is a woman in her late teens or twenties in good health. The sequenced material came from blood. The chain links TRBV15 to TRBJ1-5; D is unclear. The CDR3 coding sequence is TGTGCCGCCAGCACAGACGGGTGGGGAGCCCAGCATTTT. Translated, it gives CAASTDGWGAQHF. The full variable domain, completed using reference TRBV15 and TRBJ1-5, is DAMVIQNPRYQVTQFGKPVTLSCSQTLNHNVMYWYQQKSSQAPKLLFHYYDKDFNNEADTPDNFQSRRPNTSFCFLDIRSPGLGDTAMYLCAASTDGWGAQHFGDGTRLSIL.